A single sample gave rise to the 5 T cell receptor beta chains below, sequenced in a study of CXCR3-negative and CXCR3-positive naive CD8 T cells. It was by 5' RACE with UMI labels that the TRB cDNA libraries were prepared. TCRdb re-called the 5' RACE reads; every CDR3 protein appears as one record, without DNA. The listing contains about 130,000 distinct CDR3 sequences. Sample: naive CXCR3- CD8+ T cells from blood. Subset denoted: CD45RO-CCR7+CD27+CD95- naive CD8+ T cells lacking CXCR3 (TNR3-). These receptors came from a human donor in good health. Some clones in this sample may be carry-over from other donors' samples.

The chain joins TRBV12-3 or TRBV12-4 to TRBJ2-7. This CDR3 has 11 amino acids. The chain's CDR3 is CASSLLDEQYF.

The chain joins TRBV25-1 to TRBJ1-2; TCRdb's D gene call, TRBD1, goes unchecked for lack of DNA. CDR3 length equals 15 residues. Germline V gene lookup returns CDR1 MGHDK and CDR2 SYGVNS. This chain's CDR3 is CASSGGLGTGYGYTF.

The CDR3: CASSNPGLAPYEQYF. The V gene is TRBV7-2, the J gene TRBJ2-7; the TCRdb call, TRBD2, lacks DNA for checking. The CDR3 sequence is 15 residues long. Looked up from germline, CDR1 is SGHTA and CDR2 is FQGNSA.

The V and J genes are TRBV4-1 and TRBJ2-3; lacking DNA, the TRBD1 call made by TCRdb goes unchecked. The CDR3 covers 15 residues. Germline lookup yields CDR1 MGHRA and CDR2 YSYEKL. The CDR3 spells CASSQTGTATDTQYF.

This sequence joins TRBV10-3 and TRBJ2-7; TCRdb calls TRBD1, which cannot be checked without DNA. From germline, CDR1 is ENHRY and CDR2 SYGVKD. The CDR3 contains 16 residues. The CDR3 reads CAISESQGAYYYEQYF.